This paragraph reports one TCR beta chain. Its cognate antigen is unknown. For the second PCR, which ran for about 7 to 12 cycles, a sample-barcoded 5' primer and a J-beta primer mix were used. TCRdb reprocessed the 5' RACE reads with MiXCR, giving one entry per CDR3 protein. Of about 1.4 million distinct CDR3 sequences in the sample, approximately 59% were seen once. Germline assignment: CDR1 WSHSY and CDR2 SAAADI. This CDR3 is built from 13 residues. Between the trimmed V and J ends, which lost 8 bases and 6 bases, there was a span of 11 bases. The entry originates in a study of blood T cells in healthy people across ages. The study's findings and limits: A roughly linear age-dependent decrease characterized TCR beta diversity per million T cells.

Sequenced material: blood. The rearrangement joins TRBV10-2 to TRBJ1-6, with D maybe TRBD1 (6 bases). This clonotype was obtained from a man aged 18 to 35 in good health. The DNA for the CDR3 is TGCGCCAGCCGGACAGAAACTAATTCACCCCTCCACTTT. The encoded protein is CASRTETNSPLHF.